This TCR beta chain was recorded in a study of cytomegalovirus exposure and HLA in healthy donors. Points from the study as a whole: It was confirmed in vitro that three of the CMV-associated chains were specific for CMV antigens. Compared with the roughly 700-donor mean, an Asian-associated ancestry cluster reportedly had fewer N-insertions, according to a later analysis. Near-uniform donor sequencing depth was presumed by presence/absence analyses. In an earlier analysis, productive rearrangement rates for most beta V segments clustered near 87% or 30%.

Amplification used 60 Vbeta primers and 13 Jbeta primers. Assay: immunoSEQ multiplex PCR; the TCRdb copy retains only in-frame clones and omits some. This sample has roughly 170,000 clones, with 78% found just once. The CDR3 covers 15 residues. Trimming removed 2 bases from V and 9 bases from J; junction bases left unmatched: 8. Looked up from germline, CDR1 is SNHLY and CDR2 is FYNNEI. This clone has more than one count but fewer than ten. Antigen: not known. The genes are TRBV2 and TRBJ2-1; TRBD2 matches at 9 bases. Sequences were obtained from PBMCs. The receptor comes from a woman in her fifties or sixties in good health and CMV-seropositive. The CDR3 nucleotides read TGTGCCAGCAGTGAAACGCGGGGGGGCGGGGGTGAGCAGTTCTTC. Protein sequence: CASSETRGGGGEQFF.